The T cell receptor (beta chain) under discussion was sequenced for a study of blood T cell repertoires in COVID-19. Produced via immunoSEQ multiplex PCR; TCRdb's table is partial and in-frame only. The sample lists approximately 140,000 clones; roughly 90% were seen once. What was sequenced was peripheral blood. The sequence was obtained from a woman aged 60-70 years with active or convalescent COVID-19.

CDR3 sequence (DNA): TGCACCAGCAGCCTTCATAAAAGGACTAGCGGGGGGTACCGGGGCACAGATACGCAGTATTTT. It is translated as CTSSLHKRTSGGYRGTDTQYF. This chain links TRBV1 with TRBJ2-3; TRBD2 is taken as the D call from the table, unchecked against the DNA. TRBV1 is an annotated pseudogene. The CDR3 contains 21 residues.